This TCR beta chain was found in a study of technical replicates of blood from a handful of donors (dated by TCRdb to 2017 to 2019). The CDR3 sequence holds 14 residues, the cysteine and phenylalanine included. Here the CDR3 DNA is all that survives: 42 bases in frame from base 1. As encoded in the germline V gene, CDR1 is SQVTM while CDR2 is ANQGSEA. The trim is 5 bases for V and 1 base for J, with a gap of 15 bases between the germline ends. Receptor amplification or capture employed the immunoSEQ multiplex PCR assay. TCRdb took this table from immuneACCESS and kept in-frame rearrangements with V and J called. Such tables lack part of the clones; where checked against another copy, unresolved V genes explain under half of the gap, and the rest is unexplained. This sample comprises 60,000 to 85,000 clones, 90% to 95% of them detected only once. The ten largest clones add up to around 0.37% of the sample.

Notes on this clone: Its antigen remains undetermined. No per-base quality is available; no much larger clone lies one base away.

This chain joins TRBV29-1 to TRBJ2-7; matching of 6 bases hints at TRBD1 as the D gene. The sequenced material came from T cells isolated from PBMCs. This TCR was recovered from a human donor in good health. The DNA sequence is given as TGCAGCGTTACCAAGACAGGTCCTTCCTACGAGCAGTACTTC. Translated, this is CSVTKTGPSYEQYF.